This TCR beta chain was identified during a study of shared clonotypes between healthy human individuals. Sequencing was at deep level. Assay: immunoSEQ multiplex PCR; the TCRdb copy retains only in-frame clones and omits some. The sample contains 300,000 to 400,000 clones, around 86% of which appear only once. With V trimmed by 4 bases and J by 5 bases, 4 bases remained unmatched. The CDR3 spans 15 residues. In germline, CDR1 is SGHRS, CDR2 YFSETQ. About this clone itself: Its antigen is not identified. At the DNA level, this CDR3 is encoded by other sequences in the same sample as well.

Study findings and constraints: Expectations were that clonotype sharing among donors would be affected by sequencing depth.

CD8 memory cells included CD45RO+ cells plus CCR7-negative CD45RA+ TemRA cells. The origin of this receptor is a man between 18 and 35 years old in good health. The material sequenced was memory CD8+ T cells sorted from blood. Noted subset: CD45RO+ cells pooled with CCR7-negative TemRA cells. The rearrangement links TRBV5-1 to TRBJ2-5; 14 bases map to TRBD2. CDR3: CASSRLAGGVETQYF. CDR3 nucleotide sequence: TGCGCCAGCAGCCGACTAGCGGGAGGGGTTGAGACCCAGTACTTC.